Following are 7 T cell receptor beta chains from one sample sequenced in a study of shared clonotypes between healthy human individuals. Produced via immunoSEQ multiplex PCR; TCRdb's table is partial and in-frame only. The top ten clones hold 1.2% to 1.5% of a sample with roughly 1 million clones, about 76% of them seen once. Sequenced input: memory CD4+ T cells sorted from blood. Subset denoted: CD45RA-negative fraction. These receptors were collected from a man between 18 and 29 years old in good health.

CDR3 bases: TGTGCCTGGACCGTAGGGCATGCTCAGCCCCAGCATTTT. Translation: CAWTVGHAQPQHF. The chain carries TRBV30 and TRBJ1-5; the D is unclear. V shed 4 bases and J shed 6 bases, with 13 bases lying between them. CDR3 length: 13 residues. The germline CDR1 and CDR2 sequences are GTSNPN and SVGIG (reference sequence).

The chain recombines TRBV6-5 with TRBJ1-5; 7 nucleotides line up with TRBD1. The ends lost 6 bases at V and 3 bases at J; junction bases unmatched: 5. The germline V gene encodes CDR1 MNHEY and CDR2 SVGAGI. The CDR3 is 14 residues long. CDR3 nucleotides: TGTGCCAGCAGCCTCGGGACAGCCAATCAGCCCCAGCATTTT. The encoded protein is CASSLGTANQPQHF.

Written as DNA, the CDR3 is TGTGCCAGCAGCTTATCGGGGTTTGCGAATGAGCAGTTCTTC. Encoded protein: CASSLSGFANEQFF. The gene calls are TRBV5-4 and TRBJ2-1; the D gene is possibly TRBD2 (5 bases). V was clipped by 2 bases and J by 7 bases, with 13 bases between them. Germline values: CDR1 SGHNT, CDR2 YYREEE (reference sequence). The CDR3 is made up of 14 amino acids.

J is TRBJ1-1 and V is TRBV7-8; TRBD1 is a possible D gene (5 bases). V was trimmed by 5 bases and J by 5 bases, leaving 12 bases between them. CDR3 size: 13 residues. CDR1 is SGHVS and CDR2 is FQNEAQ in the germline V gene. The CDR3 loop is CASSVRDRTEAFF. CDR3 sequence (DNA): TGTGCCAGCAGCGTCAGGGACCGGACTGAAGCTTTCTTT.

Comment on this clone: Just one base apart from a much larger clone, this may be a read error. The chain employs TRBV13 and TRBJ2-2; D is ambiguous. Germline loops: CDR1 PRHDT, CDR2 FYEKMQ (reference sequence). V shed 1 base and J shed 5 bases, with 5 bases lying between them. CDR3 length equals 13 residues. CDR3 residues: CASSLEGTGELFF. The CDR3 coding sequence is TGTGCCAGCAGCTTAGAAGGGACCGGGGAGCTGTTTTTT.

A note on this clone: Other DNA sequences from this sample encode an identical CDR3 as well. The chain couples TRBV2 to TRBJ2-7; maybe TRBD2 (6 bases). From germline, CDR1 is SNHLY and CDR2 FYNNEI. V was trimmed by 6 bases and J by 3 bases, leaving 9 bases between them. The CDR3 consists of 12 residues. DNA for the CDR3: TGTGCCAGCAGGGGGGGTAGCTACGAGCAGTACTTC. Translated: CASRGGSYEQYF.

The V gene is TRBV2, the J gene TRBJ1-1; D remains unclear. CDR1 is SNHLY, CDR2 FYNNEI, per germline. The CDR3 loop spans 13 amino acids. Trimming removed 7 bases at V and 1 base at J, with 10 bases between. In DNA, the CDR3 is TGTGCCAGCACCAGTCTACAGAACACTGAAGCTTTCTTT. Protein sequence: CASTSLQNTEAFF.